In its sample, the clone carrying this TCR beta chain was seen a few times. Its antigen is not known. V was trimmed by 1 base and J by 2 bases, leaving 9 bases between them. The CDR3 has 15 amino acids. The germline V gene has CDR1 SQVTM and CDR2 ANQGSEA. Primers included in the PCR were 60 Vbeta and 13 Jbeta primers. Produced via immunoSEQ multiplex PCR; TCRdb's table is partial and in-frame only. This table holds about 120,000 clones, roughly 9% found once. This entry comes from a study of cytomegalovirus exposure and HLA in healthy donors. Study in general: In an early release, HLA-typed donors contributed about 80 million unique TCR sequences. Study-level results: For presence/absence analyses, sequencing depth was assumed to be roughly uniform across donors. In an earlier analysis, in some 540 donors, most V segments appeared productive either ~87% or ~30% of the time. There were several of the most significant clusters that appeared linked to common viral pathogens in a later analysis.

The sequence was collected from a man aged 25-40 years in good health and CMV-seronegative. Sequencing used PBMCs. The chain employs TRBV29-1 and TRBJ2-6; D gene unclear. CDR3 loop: CSVEGLVAGANVLTF. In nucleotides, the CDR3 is TGCAGCGTTGAAGGTCTCGTTGCTGGGGCCAACGTCCTGACTTTC.